Sequencing of this T cell receptor (beta chain) was carried out in a study of T-cell reconstitution after alpha-beta-depleted transplantation in children. Findings and caveats of the study: Diversity of TCRbeta at day 60 was high in some patients, arising from surviving recipient T cells and thymic progenitors.

Notes on this clonotype: Its antigen is not identified.

This CDR3 has 14 residues. CDR1 is SEHNR and CDR2 is FQNEAQ in the germline V gene (reference sequence). The V and J ends lost 4 bases and 10 bases respectively, with 14 bases between them. Unique molecular identifiers were incorporated during preparation of the TCRbeta library. From the PCR reads, TCRdb called clonotypes with MiXCR, one entry per CDR3 protein. The table lists about 540,000 distinct CDR3 sequences, approximately 30% of them singletons. This TCR was sampled from a boy in the first two years of life with Wiskott-Aldrich syndrome, due to receive a stem cell transplant. The genes are TRBV7-9 and TRBJ1-6; weak D call: TRBD1 (6 bases). The sample consisted of PBMCs, taken before TCRalphabeta/CD19-depleted stem cell transplant. CDR3 bases: TGTGCCAGCAGCTCAAGACAGGAGGAGTCACCCCTCCACTTT. Its translation: CASSSRQEESPLHF.